This passage covers 5 T cell receptor beta chains from one sample sequenced in a study of CD8+ T cells in alopecia areata. Extraction of RNA preceded its reverse transcription into cDNA, which served as the sequencing template. Assay used: immunoSEQ multiplex PCR; TCRdb lists only in-frame clones, some missing. The sample consists of 110,000 to 150,000 clones, 40% to 65% of them appearing once. The starting material was CD4+ T cells sorted from blood, obtained at week 0. These receptors originate from a human donor with alopecia areata.

The table lists this clone with a few counts. The gene calls are TRBV6-5 and TRBJ1-2; TRBD1 agrees at 7 bases. Germline trimming cut 6 bases from V and 6 bases from J; bases unmatched to any gene: 7. Germline V gene sequence: CDR1 MNHEY, CDR2 SVGAGI. This CDR3 contains 13 residues. The CDR3 protein is CASSPRQGDGYTF. The CDR3 DNA reads TGTGCCAGCAGCCCCCGGCAGGGGGATGGCTACACCTTC.

J is TRBJ1-1 and V is TRBV2; 7 positions match TRBD1. V shed 7 bases and J 3 bases; nucleotides not matched to a gene: 5. The germline CDR1 and CDR2 sequences are SNHLY and FYNNEI. The CDR3 length is 13 residues. The CDR3 reads CASMGQRDTEAFF. Written as DNA, the CDR3 is TGTGCCAGCATGGGACAGAGGGACACTGAAGCTTTCTTT.

This clone was picked up a small number of times. The chain joins TRBV29-1 to TRBJ2-1; 10 positions agree with TRBD2. CDR3 length: 15 residues. CDR1 is SQVTM, CDR2 ANQGSEA, per germline. With 8 bases clipped from V and 6 bases from J, the junction kept 13 bases outside the gene matches. CDR3 nucleotide sequence: TGCAGCTCCAGGACTAGCGGTCGGACTACCAATGAGCAGTTCTTC. Translating gives CSSRTSGRTTNEQFF.

J is TRBJ1-2 and V is TRBV7-2; TRBD1 matches 9 bases. The germline gives CDR1 SGHTA, CDR2 FQGNSA. V shed 1 base and J 3 bases; nucleotides not matched to a gene: 3. This CDR3 is built from 15 residues. The CDR3 DNA follows: TGTGCCAGCAGCTTAGTACAGGGGGCGGACTATGGCTACACCTTC. It encodes CASSLVQGADYGYTF. The full variable domain, its missing parts supplied by reference TRBV7-2 and TRBJ1-2, is GAGVSQSPSNKVTEKGKDVELRCDPISGHTALYWYRQSLGQGLEFLIYFQGNSAPDKSGLPSDRFSAERTGGSVSTLTIQRTQQEDSAVYLCASSLVQGADYGYTFGSGTRLTVV.

In its sample, this clone is medium-sized (0.01 to 0.1%). The J gene is TRBJ2-1, the V gene TRBV28; 11 bases agree with TRBD2. Per germline, CDR1 MDHEN and CDR2 SYDVKM. Trimming took 1 base from V and 8 from J; bases not matched to a gene: 7. The CDR3 has 16 residues. The CDR3 DNA reads TGTGCCAGCAGTTTATCGGGACTAGCGGTCTCGCATGAGCAGTTCTTC. As protein: CASSLSGLAVSHEQFF. Filled out from reference TRBV28 and TRBJ2-1, the complete variable domain reads DVKVTQSSRYLVKRTGEKVFLECVQDMDHENMFWYRQDPGLGLRLIYFSYDVKMKEKGDIPEGYSVSREKKERFSLILESASTNQTSMYLCASSLSGLAVSHEQFFGPGTRLTVL.